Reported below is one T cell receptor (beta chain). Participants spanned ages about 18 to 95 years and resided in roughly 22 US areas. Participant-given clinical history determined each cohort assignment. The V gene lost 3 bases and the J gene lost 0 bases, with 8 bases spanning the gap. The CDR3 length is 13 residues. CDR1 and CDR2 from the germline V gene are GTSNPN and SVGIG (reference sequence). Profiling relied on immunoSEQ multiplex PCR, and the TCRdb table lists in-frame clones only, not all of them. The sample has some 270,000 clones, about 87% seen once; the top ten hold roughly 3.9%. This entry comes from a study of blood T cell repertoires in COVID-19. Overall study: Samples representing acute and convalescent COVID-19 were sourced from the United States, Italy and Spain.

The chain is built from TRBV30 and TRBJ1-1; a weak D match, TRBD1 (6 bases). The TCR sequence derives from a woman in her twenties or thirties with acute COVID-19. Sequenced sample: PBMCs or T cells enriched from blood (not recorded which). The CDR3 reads CAWRQGMNTEAFF. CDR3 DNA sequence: TGTGCCTGGAGGCAGGGGATGAACACTGAAGCTTTCTTT.